The sequence of this TCR beta chain was determined in a study of brain T cells in children with intractable seizures. TCRdb keeps only in-frame clones here, not all; method: immunoSEQ multiplex PCR. The table has about 80,000 clones, around 91% seen once. Only cases whose brain tissue showed the highest T cell transcript signatures were sequenced. Study observations and caveats: Only CDR3 sequence similarity suggested viral specificity, without known HCMV serostatus.

Trimming took 0 bases from V and 3 from J; bases not matched to a gene: 5. The CDR3 length is 15 residues. CDR1 and CDR2 from the germline V gene are SGHAT and FQNNGV. To note about this clone: Its antigen is undetermined.

The source was peripheral blood, collected at surgery. This chain links TRBV11-2 with TRBJ2-7; 7 bases agree with TRBD1. The source of this sequence is a girl aged 2 to 10 with Rasmussen encephalitis and intractable seizures. The CDR3 region has the DNA TGTGCCAGCAGCTTAGAATGGGACAGTCTCTACGAGCAGTACTTC. Protein product: CASSLEWDSLYEQYF.